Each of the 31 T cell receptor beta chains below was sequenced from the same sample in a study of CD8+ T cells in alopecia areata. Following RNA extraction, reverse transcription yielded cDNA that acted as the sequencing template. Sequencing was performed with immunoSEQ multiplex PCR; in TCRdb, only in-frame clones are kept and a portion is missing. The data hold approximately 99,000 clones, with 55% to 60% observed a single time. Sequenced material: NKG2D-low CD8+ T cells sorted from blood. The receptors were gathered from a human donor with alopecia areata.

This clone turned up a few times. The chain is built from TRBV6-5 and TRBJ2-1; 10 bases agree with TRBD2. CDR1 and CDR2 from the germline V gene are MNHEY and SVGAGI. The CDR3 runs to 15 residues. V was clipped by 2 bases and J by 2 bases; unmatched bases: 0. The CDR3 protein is CASSYTSGTYNEQFF. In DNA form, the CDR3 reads TGTGCCAGCAGTTACACTAGCGGGACCTACAATGAGCAGTTCTTC.

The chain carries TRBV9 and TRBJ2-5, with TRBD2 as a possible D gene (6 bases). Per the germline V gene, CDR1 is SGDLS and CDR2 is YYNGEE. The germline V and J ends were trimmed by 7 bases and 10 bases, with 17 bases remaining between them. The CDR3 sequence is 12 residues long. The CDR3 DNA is TGTGCCAGCGGCGGGGCGGATGGGAACCAGTACTTC. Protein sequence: CASGGADGNQYF.

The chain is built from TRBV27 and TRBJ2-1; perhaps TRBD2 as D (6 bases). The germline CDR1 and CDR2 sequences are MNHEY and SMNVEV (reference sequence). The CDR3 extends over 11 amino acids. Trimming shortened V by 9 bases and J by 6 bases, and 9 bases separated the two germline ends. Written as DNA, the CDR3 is TGTGCCAGTAGACTAGGCAATGAGCAGTTCTTC. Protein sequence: CASRLGNEQFF.

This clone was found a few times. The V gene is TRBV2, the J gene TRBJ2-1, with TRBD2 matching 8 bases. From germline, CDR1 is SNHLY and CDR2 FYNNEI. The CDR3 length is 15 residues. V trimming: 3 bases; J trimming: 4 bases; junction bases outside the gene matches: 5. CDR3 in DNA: TGTGCCAGCAGTGAGTTGGCTAGCGGGTACAATGAGCAGTTCTTC. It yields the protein CASSELASGYNEQFF.

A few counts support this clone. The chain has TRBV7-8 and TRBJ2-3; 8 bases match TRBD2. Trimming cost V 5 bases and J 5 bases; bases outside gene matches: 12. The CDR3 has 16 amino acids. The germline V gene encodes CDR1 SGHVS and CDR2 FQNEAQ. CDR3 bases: TGTGCCAGCAGCCCCTATCTTGGGCTAGCGGGAGATACGCAGTATTTT. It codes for CASSPYLGLAGDTQYF.

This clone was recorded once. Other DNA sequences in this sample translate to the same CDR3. CDR3 region: CASSPGTSSYEQYF. CDR3 DNA: TGTGCCAGCAGCCCCGGGACTTCATCCTACGAGCAGTACTTC. The chain employs TRBV13 and TRBJ2-7, with D tentatively TRBD2 (6 bases). The CDR3 has 14 residues. Germline CDR1 is PRHDT and CDR2 is FYEKMQ (reference sequence). Deletions cut 5 bases from V and 1 base from J, with 12 bases between.

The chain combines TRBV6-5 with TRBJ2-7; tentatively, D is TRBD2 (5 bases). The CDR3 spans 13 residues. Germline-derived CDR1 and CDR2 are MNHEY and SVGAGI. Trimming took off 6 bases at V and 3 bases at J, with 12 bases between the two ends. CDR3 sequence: CASSHTRFYEQYF. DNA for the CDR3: TGTGCCAGCAGCCACACTAGGTTCTACGAGCAGTACTTC.

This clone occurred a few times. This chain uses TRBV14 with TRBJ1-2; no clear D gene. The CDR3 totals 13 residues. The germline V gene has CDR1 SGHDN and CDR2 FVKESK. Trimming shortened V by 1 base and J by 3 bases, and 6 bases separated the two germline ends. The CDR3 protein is CASSQGYYYGYTF. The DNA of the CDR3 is TGTGCCAGCAGCCAAGGATATTACTATGGCTACACCTTC.

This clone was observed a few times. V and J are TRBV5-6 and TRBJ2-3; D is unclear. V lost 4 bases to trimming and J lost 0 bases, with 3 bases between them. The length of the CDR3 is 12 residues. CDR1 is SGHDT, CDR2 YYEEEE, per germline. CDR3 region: CASSESTDTQYF. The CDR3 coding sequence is TGTGCCAGCAGCGAAAGCACAGATACGCAGTATTTT.

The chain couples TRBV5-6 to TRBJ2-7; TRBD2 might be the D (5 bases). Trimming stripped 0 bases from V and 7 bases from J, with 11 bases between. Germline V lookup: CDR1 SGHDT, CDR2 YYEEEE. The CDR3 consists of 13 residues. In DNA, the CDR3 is TGTGCCAGCAGCTTGGTTCCGGGGAAAGAGCAGTACTTC. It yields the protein CASSLVPGKEQYF.

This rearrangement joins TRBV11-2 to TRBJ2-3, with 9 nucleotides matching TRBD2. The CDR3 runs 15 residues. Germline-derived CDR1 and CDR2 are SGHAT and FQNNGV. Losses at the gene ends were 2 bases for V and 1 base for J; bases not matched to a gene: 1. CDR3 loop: CASSLWTSGTDTQYF. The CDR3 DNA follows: TGTGCCAGCAGCTTATGGACTAGCGGCACAGATACGCAGTATTTT. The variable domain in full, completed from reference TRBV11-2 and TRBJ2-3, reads EAGVAQSPRYKIIEKRQSVAFWCNPISGHATLYWYQQILGQGPKLLIQFQNNGVVDDSQLPKDRFSAERLKGVDSTLKIQPAKLEDSAVYLCASSLWTSGTDTQYFGPGTRLTVL.

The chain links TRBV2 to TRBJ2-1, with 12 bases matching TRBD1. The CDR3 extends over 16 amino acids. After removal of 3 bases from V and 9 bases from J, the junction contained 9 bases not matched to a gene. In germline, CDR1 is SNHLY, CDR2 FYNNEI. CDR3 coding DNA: TGTGCCAGCAGTGAGGCCCGGGACAGGGGGCAGGGTGAGCAGTTCTTC. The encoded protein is CASSEARDRGQGEQFF.

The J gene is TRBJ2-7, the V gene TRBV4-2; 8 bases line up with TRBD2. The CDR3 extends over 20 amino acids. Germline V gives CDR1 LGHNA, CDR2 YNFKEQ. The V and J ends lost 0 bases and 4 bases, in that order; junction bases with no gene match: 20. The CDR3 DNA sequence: TGTGCCAGCAGCCAAGATGGGGGGCCACGGAGACTTAGCGGGGAATACGAGCAGTACTTC. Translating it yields CASSQDGGPRRLSGEYEQYF.

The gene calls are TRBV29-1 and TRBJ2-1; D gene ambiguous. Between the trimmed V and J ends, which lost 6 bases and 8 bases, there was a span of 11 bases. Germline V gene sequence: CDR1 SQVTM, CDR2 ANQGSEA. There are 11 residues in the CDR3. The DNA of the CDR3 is TGCAGCGTCCCCCAGCGAGATGAGCAGTTCTTC. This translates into CSVPQRDEQFF.

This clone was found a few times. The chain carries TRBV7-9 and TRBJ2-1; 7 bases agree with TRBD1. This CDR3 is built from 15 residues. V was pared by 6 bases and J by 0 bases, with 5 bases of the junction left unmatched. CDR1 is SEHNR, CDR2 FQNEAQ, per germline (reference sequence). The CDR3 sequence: CASSPRGSSYNEQFF. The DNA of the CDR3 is TGTGCCAGCAGTCCCAGGGGGAGCTCCTACAATGAGCAGTTCTTC.

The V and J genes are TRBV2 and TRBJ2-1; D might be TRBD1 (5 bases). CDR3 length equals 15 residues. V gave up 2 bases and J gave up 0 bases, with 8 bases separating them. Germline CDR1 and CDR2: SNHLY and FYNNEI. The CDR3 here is CASSERGVSYNEQFF. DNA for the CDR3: TGTGCCAGCAGTGAAAGGGGCGTCTCCTACAATGAGCAGTTCTTC. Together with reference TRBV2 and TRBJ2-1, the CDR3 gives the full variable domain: EPEVTQTPSHQVTQMGQEVILRCVPISNHLYFYWYRQILGQKVEFLVSFYNNEISEKSEIFDDQFSVERPDGSNFTLKIRSTKLEDSAMYFCASSERGVSYNEQFFGPGTRLTVL.

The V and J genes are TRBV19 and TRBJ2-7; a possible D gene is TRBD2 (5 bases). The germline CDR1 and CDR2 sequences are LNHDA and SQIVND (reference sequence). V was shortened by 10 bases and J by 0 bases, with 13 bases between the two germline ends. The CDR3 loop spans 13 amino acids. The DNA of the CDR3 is TGTGCCACCCAGAGAGGGAGCTCCTACGAGCAGTACTTC. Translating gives CATQRGSSYEQYF.

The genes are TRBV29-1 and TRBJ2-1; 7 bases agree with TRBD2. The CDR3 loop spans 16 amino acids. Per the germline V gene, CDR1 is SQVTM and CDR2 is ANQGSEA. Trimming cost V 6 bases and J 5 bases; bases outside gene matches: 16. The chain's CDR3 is CSVEPGTKGPDNEQFF. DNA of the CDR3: TGCAGCGTCGAACCCGGGACTAAGGGCCCCGACAATGAGCAGTTCTTC.

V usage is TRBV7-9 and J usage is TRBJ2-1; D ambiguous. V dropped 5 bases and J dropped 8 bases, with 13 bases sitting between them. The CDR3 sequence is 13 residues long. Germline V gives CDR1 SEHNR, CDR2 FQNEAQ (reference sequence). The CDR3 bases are TGTGCCAGCAGCCCCCCCCGCCGCTATGAGCAGTTCTTC. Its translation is CASSPPRRYEQFF.

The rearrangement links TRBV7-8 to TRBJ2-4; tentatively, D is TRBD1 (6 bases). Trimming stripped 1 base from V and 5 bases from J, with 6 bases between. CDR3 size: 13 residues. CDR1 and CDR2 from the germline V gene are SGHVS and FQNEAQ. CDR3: CASSLGQENIQYF. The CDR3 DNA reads TGTGCCAGCAGCTTAGGACAGGAAAACATTCAGTACTTC.

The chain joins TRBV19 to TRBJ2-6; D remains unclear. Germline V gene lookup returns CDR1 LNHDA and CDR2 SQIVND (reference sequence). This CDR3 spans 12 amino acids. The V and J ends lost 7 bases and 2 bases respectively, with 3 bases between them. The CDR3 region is CASTAGANVLTF. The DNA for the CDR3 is TGTGCCAGTACAGCTGGGGCCAACGTCCTGACTTTC.

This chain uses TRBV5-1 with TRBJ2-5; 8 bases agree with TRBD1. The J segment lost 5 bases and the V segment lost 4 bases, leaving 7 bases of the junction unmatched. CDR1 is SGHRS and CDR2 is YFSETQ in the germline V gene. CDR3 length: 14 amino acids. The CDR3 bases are TGCGCCAGCAGCCCGGACAGGGCCTGGGAGACCCAGTACTTC. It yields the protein CASSPDRAWETQYF.

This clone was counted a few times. CDR3 sequence reads: CASSLDGNTDTQYF. The DNA of the CDR3 is TGTGCCAGCAGCTTAGACGGGAACACAGATACGCAGTATTTT. The chain is built from TRBV7-9 and TRBJ2-3; D is possibly TRBD2 (5 bases). Trimming stripped 1 base from V and 2 bases from J, with 7 bases between. This CDR3 is 14 amino acids long. CDR1 SEHNR and CDR2 FQNEAQ come from the germline V gene (reference sequence).

The CDR3 loop is CASSPGTSGRTRTYF. The CDR3 DNA sequence: TGTGCCAGTAGTCCCGGGACTAGCGGGAGGACCCGAACGTACTTC. V and J are TRBV19 and TRBJ2-7; 15 bases align to TRBD2. The germline V gene encodes CDR1 LNHDA and CDR2 SQIVND (reference sequence). This CDR3 contains 15 residues. Unmatched junction bases numbered 11, after V lost 5 bases and J lost 12 bases.

For the CDR3, the DNA is TGTGCCAGCAGTGAAGGTTCCGGGACAGACTACGAGCAGTACTTC. It encodes CASSEGSGTDYEQYF. The V and J genes are TRBV6-1 and TRBJ2-7; TRBD1 aligns across 7 bases. Germline loops: CDR1 MNHNS, CDR2 SASEGT. Losses at the gene ends were 1 base for V and 3 bases for J; bases not matched to a gene: 6. CDR3 length: 15 amino acids.

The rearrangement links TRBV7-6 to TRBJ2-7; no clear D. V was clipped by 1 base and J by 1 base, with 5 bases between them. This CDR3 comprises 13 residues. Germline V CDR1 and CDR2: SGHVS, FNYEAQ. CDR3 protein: CASSLETSYEQYF. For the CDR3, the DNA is TGTGCCAGCAGCTTAGAGACATCCTACGAGCAGTACTTC.

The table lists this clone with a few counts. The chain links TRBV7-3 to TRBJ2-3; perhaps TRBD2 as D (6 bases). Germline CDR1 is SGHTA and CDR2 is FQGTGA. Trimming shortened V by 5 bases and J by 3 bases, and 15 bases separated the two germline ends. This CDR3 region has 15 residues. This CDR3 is CASSPDSGGTDTQYF. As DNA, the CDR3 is TGTGCCAGCAGCCCGGATAGCGGAGGGACAGATACGCAGTATTTT.

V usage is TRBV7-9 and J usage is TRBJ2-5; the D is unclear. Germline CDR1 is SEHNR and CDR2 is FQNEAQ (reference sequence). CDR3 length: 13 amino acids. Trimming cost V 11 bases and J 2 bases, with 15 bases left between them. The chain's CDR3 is CAGEWAEQETQYF. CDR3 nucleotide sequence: TGTGCCGGCGAGTGGGCAGAACAAGAGACCCAGTACTTC.

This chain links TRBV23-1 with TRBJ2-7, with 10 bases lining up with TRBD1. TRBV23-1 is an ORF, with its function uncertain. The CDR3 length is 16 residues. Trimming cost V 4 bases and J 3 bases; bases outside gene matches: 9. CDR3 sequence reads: CASSRGQGYLGYEQYF. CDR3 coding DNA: TGCGCCAGCAGTCGGGGACAGGGGTACTTGGGCTACGAGCAGTACTTC.

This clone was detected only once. The CDR3: CVSTGSNNNEQFF. The CDR3 bases are TGTGTCAGTACAGGGTCGAACAACAATGAGCAGTTCTTC. The chain has TRBV6-1 and TRBJ2-1, with D possibly being TRBD1 (6 bases). The CDR3 consists of 13 residues. Germline assignment: CDR1 MNHNS and CDR2 SASEGT.

The DNA for the CDR3 is TGTGCCAGCGGGTCGGGAGGTCACAATGAGCAGTTCTTC. Translating it yields CASGSGGHNEQFF. V and J are TRBV27 and TRBJ2-1, with 7 bases identical to TRBD2. J gave up 5 bases and V 8 bases, and 6 bases lay outside the gene matches. Germline V CDR1 and CDR2: MNHEY, SMNVEV (reference sequence). The CDR3 totals 13 residues.